By share of the sample, the clone carrying this TCR beta chain is medium-sized. Its antigen is not identified. The CDR3 end lies 3 residues beyond the end of the read and is filled in from the germline J gene. CDR1 and CDR2 from the germline V gene are KGHSH and LQKENI. CDR3 size: 17 residues. Trimming removed 3 bases from V and 0 bases from J; junction bases left unmatched: 6. The data belong to a study of T cell clonality in common variable immunodeficiency. Sequencing input was equivalent genomic DNA from CVID and controls. Assay used: immunoSEQ multiplex PCR; TCRdb lists only in-frame clones, some missing. The sample has 75,000 to 85,000 clones, none seen only once. Study-level results: The cause of increased CVID clonality remains unclear without subpopulation sequencing.

Sequenced material: peripheral blood mononuclear cells. V is TRBV18 and J is TRBJ2-3, with 10 bases matching TRBD2. This sequence was found in a person aged 18 to 69 in good health. The sequenced part of the CDR3 DNA is TGTGCCAGCTCACCCCAAACTAGCGGGATAAGCACAGATACG. Protein product: CASSPQTSGISTDT. The complete CDR3 protein is CASSPQTSGISTDTQYF. The entire variable domain, with the rest obtained from reference TRBV18 and TRBJ2-3, is as follows: NAGVMQNPRHLVRRRGQEARLRCSPMKGHSHVYWYRQLPEEGLKFMVYLQKENIIDESGMPKERFSAEFPKEGPSILRIQQVVRGDSAAYFCASSPQTSGISTDTQYFGPGTRLTVL.